This T cell receptor (beta chain) emerged from a study of PD-L1 blockade in urothelial cancer. The germline V gene has CDR1 SGHTS and CDR2 YDEGEE. The CDR3 totals 13 residues. Deletions cut 5 bases from V and 8 bases from J, with 14 bases between. Sample time point: peripheral blood 6 weeks after treatment start. Assay used: immunoSEQ multiplex PCR; TCRdb lists only in-frame clones, some missing. Among about 48,000 clones listed, approximately 83% were seen once. The genes are TRBV5-8 and TRBJ1-3, with D possibly being TRBD1 (5 bases). The sample here was PBMCs, taken around atezolizumab (anti-PD-L1) treatment. The receptor comes from a man aged 55 to 69 with urothelial cancer. In DNA, the CDR3 is TGTGCCAGCAGATTAAGACAGTCACACACCATATATTTT. Translation gives CASRLRQSHTIYF.